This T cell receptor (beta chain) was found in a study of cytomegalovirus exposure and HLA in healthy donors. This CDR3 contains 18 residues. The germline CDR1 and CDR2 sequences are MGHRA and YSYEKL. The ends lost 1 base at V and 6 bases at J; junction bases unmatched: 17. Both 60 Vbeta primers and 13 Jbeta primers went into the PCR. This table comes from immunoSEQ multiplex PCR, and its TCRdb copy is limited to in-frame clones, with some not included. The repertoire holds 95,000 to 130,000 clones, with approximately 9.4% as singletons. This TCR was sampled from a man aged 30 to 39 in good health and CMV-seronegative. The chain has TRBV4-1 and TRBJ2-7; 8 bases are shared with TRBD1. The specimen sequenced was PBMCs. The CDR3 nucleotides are TGCGCCAGCAGCCAAGTATCTATTGACAGGGGAGGACGGGGCGAGCAGTACTTC. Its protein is CASSQVSIDRGGRGEQYF.